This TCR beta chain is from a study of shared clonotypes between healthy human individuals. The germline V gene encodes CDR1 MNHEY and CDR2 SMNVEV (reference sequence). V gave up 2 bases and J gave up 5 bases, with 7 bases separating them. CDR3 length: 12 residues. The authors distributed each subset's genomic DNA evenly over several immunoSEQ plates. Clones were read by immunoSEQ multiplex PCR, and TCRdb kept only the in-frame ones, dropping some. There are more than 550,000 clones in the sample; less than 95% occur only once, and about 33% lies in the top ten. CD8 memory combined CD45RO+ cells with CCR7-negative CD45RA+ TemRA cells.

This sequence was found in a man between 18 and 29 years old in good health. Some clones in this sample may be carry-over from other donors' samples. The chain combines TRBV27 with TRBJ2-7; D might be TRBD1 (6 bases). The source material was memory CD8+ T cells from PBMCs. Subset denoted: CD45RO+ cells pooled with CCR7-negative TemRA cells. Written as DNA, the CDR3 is TGTGCCAGCAGTTTAGCAGGGGACGAGCAGTACTTC. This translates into CASSLAGDEQYF.